Sequencing of this T cell receptor beta chain was carried out in a study of OX40 agonist ivuxolimab in advanced cancers. Background on the whole study: The costimulatory receptor OX40 (CD134) was targeted by ivuxolimab, a fully human IgG2 agonistic monoclonal antibody. Intravenous ivuxolimab was administered to patients every 2 weeks at six dose levels: 0.01, 0.1, 0.3, 1.5, 3 and 10 mg/kg. Of the approximately 50 dose-escalation patients, hepatocellular carcinoma was present in around 19, melanoma in around 15, renal cell carcinoma in 9 and head and neck cancer in 9. In the dose-escalation cohort, 82.7% of patients were male, and the mean age was approximately 60 years, with a range of about 23 to 90. Prior anti-PD-1, anti-PD-L1 or anti-CTLA-4 therapy was permitted, and checkpoint inhibitors had been received by around 39% of dose-escalation patients. Partial responses occurred in three dose-escalation patients: two with cutaneous melanoma and one with hepatocellular carcinoma. The point of sequencing TCRbeta in the periphery was to test whether ivuxolimab changed TCR sequence diversity and drove clonal T-cell expansion. The monotherapy dose-escalation portion (N ≈ 56 patients) of the phase I ivuxolimab trial is reported in the paper. What the research found in general, with its limitations: The antigen specificity of the clonally expanded peripheral T cells was not determined. At doses from 0.1 to 3.0 mg/kg, clonal expansion was seen in both CD4+ and CD8+ blood T cells between baseline and week 6. Low levels of normalized T-cell clonal expansion were also seen in some patients who did not respond. In the 0.1-3.0 mg/kg groups, partial responders had among the lowest normalized peripheral clonal expansion, particularly in CD8+ T cells. After ivuxolimab, CD8+ T cells had more expanded clones than CD4+ T cells on average.

Patients with autoimmune disease history or receiving systemic immunosuppression were excluded from the trial. Peripheral blood for TCR sequencing was collected from all dose cohorts at baseline, on cycle 4 day 1, and on cycle 7 day 1. The samples were taken from a phase I, first-in-human, multicenter, open-label dose-escalation trial of ivuxolimab. The trial enrolled adults with locally advanced or metastatic head and neck squamous cell, hepatocellular, melanoma or renal cell carcinoma. CD4+ and CD8+ T cells were sorted separately from peripheral blood before TCR sequencing. Turning to this clone: The antigen it recognizes is unknown. Per-base quality was not reported, and no clone a single base away is much larger than it.

Genomic DNA was isolated from the sorted cells so that the TCRbeta CDR3 region could be sequenced. TCRbeta CDR3 regions were sequenced using the immunoSEQ Assay. TCRdb limited this immuneACCESS table to in-frame rearrangements with V and J called. A share of clones is missing; checked studies link under half to unresolved V genes, and the rest is unexplained. The sample table lists 55,000 to 75,000 clones, roughly 80% of them with a count of one. Around 5% of the sample is held by the ten biggest clonotypes. Via the germline V gene, CDR1 is MNHEY and CDR2 SVGAGI. Counted from cysteine to phenylalanine, this CDR3 has 12 amino acids. The kept DNA is CDR3 alone, 36 bases in frame from the first base. Unmatched junction bases come to 7, with V trimmed by 7 bases and J by 8 bases.

This receptor was obtained from an adult with an advanced solid tumor such as melanoma, head and neck, liver or kidney cancer. This material consisted of CD4+ or CD8+ T cells sorted from blood, taken in a trial of the OX40 agonist ivuxolimab. The chain couples TRBV6-5 to TRBJ1-2, with 7 middle bases fitting TRBD1. CDR3 region: CASTYRGLGYTF. The DNA sequence is given as TGTGCCAGCACCTACAGGGGTTTGGGCTACACCTTC.